This TCR beta chain was sequenced during a study of PD-L1 blockade in urothelial cancer (TCRdb year 2017). Context from the whole study: All patients started therapy in about 2014 and received atezolizumab 1,200 mg intravenously every 3 weeks. Somatic, immune and clinical correlates of response to PD-L1 blockade with atezolizumab in urothelial cancer were the focus of an exploratory multi-omic analysis. TCR sequencing covered pretreatment tumor samples and matched, serially collected peripheral blood taken before and after atezolizumab treatment. Blood samples were analyzed at two time points: 3 weeks after treatment start (second dose) and 6 weeks after treatment start. Blood samples gave a median of around 130,000 T cells and tens of thousands of unique TCRs, with a median clonality of 0.080. Twenty-nine patients had pretreatment blood TCR-seq, roughly 25 had at least one posttreatment blood collection, and roughly 25 had tumor TCR-seq. Patients had an ECOG performance status of 0 or 1 and had received between 0 and 3 prior chemotherapy regimens. In the same patients, whole exome sequencing and RNA sequencing of pretreatment tumors were performed in addition to TCR sequencing. Roughly 10 patients reached durable clinical benefit, while 20 to 25 patients did not. Durable clinical benefit meant progression-free survival longer than 6 months, and TCR features were also tested against progression-free and overall survival. About nine tenths of the roughly 30 patients were males with bladder-origin urothelial cancer, and 18 of 29 reported a prior smoking history.

General conclusions and limits of the study: Greater expansion of tumor-associated TCR clones in peripheral blood 3 weeks after the start of treatment was observed in patients with durable benefit (n of about 21, p = 0.022). Improved progression-free and overall survival was associated with having pretreatment peripheral blood TCR clonality below the median. Small sample size (n ≈ 27) and many exploratory analyses mean the results are intended to be hypothesis-generating.

To estimate absolute template abundance from read counts, synthetic TCR analog templates were spiked into each PCR. The immunoSEQ assay used bias-controlled V and J gene primers to amplify TCRbeta CDR3 regions from genomic DNA. Sequencing of rearranged TCRbeta segments was done at approximately 20X coverage. Per the source publication's procedure: Clustering was used to correct sequencing errors, and CDR3s were annotated against IMGT to assign V, D and J genes. Downstream analyses used only productive TCRbeta rearrangements and left out out-of-frame or stop-codon sequences. To compute clonality, Shannon entropy was normalized by the log of the number of unique productive sequences and then subtracted from one. Fisher's exact test with Benjamini-Hochberg correction, using a cutoff of adjusted p below 0.01, was how clones that differed between time points or between blood and tumor were identified. TCRdb limited this immuneACCESS table to in-frame rearrangements with V and J called. A share of clones is missing; checked studies link under half to unresolved V genes, and the rest is unexplained. The V and J calls and the clone size are those of that table, but D and trimming were determined from the DNA. The sample table records about 90,000 clones; 85% to 95% of these occur just once. The ten largest clonotypes hold more than 8% of the sample.

A total of roughly 31 patients with locally advanced or metastatic urothelial carcinoma, treated at Memorial Sloan Kettering on a trial protocol, made up the cohort. Peripheral blood mononuclear cells were collected pretreatment and during treatment, with between 1 and 8 total time points obtained per patient. The Qiagen DNeasy Blood extraction kit was used to purify genomic DNA from total PBMCs and tumor samples. PBMCs were collected pretreatment and during treatment, and were isolated and stored as previously described. The CDR3 numbers 14 residues from cysteine through phenylalanine. The CDR3 DNA has 42 bases and is translated from base 1. From a lookup of the germline V gene, CDR1 and CDR2 are KGHSH and LQKENI. The germline V and J ends show losses of 2 bases and 5 bases respectively, and no gene match explains 4 bases of the junction. Points on this clone: Its antigen specificity is not known. No much larger clone is present one base from it, and per-base qualities are unavailable.

The sequence joins TRBV18 to TRBJ2-7; a stretch of 9 junction bases matches TRBD1. This sequence originates from a man aged 60 to 69 with urothelial cancer. This specimen consisted of PBMCs, obtained around atezolizumab (anti-PD-L1) treatment. The base sequence is TGTGCCAGCTCACCAGGGACAGGGAGGAACGAGCAGTACTTC. Its protein reads: CASSPGTGRNEQYF.